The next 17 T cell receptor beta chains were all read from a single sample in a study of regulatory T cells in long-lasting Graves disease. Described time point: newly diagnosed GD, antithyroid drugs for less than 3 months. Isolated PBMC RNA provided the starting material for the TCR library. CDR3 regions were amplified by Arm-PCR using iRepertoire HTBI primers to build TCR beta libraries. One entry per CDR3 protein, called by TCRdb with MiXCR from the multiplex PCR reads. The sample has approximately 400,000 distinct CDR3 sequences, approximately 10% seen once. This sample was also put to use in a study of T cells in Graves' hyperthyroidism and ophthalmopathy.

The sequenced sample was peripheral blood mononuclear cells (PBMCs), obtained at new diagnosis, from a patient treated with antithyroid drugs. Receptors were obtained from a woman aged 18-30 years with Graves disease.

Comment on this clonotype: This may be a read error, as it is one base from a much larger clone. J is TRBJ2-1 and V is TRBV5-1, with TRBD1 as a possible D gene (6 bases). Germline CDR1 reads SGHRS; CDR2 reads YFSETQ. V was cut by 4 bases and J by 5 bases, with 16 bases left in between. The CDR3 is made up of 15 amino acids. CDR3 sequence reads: CASSPRGRGNNEQFF. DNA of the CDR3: TGCGCCAGCAGCCCCCGGGGCAGGGGTAACAATGAGCAGTTCTTC. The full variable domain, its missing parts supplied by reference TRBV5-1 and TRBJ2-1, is KAGVTQTPRYLIKTRGQQVTLSCSPISGHRSVSWYQQTPGQGLQFLFEYFSETQRNKGNFPGRFSGRQFSNSRSEMNVSTLELGDSALYLCASSPRGRGNNEQFFGPGTRLTVL.

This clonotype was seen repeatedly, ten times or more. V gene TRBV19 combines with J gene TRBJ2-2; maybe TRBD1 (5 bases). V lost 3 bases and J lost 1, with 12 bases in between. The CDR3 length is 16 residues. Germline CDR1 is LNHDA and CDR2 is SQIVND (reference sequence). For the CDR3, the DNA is TGTGCCAGTAGTATTCTCCAGGGATGGAACACCGGGGAGCTGTTTTTT. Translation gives CASSILQGWNTGELFF.

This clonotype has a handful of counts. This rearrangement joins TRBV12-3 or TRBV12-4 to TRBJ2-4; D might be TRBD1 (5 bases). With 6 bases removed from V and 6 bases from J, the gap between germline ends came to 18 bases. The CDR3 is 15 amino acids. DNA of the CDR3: TGTGCCAGCAGGGGCCAGGGTAATTTAGGAAACATTCAGTACTTC. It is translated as CASRGQGNLGNIQYF.

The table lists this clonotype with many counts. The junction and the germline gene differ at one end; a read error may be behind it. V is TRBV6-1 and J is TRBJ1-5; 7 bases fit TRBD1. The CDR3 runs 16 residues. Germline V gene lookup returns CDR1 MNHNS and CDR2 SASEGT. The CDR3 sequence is CASSPRAGGSHQPQHF. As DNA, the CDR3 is TGTGCCAGCAGTCCCCGGGCAGGGGGTAGCCATCAGCCCCAGCATTTT.

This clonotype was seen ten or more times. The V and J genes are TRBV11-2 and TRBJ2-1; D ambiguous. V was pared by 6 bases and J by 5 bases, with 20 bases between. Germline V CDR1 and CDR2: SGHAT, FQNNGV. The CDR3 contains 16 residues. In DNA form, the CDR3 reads TGTGCCAGCAGATCCATACTTGGAGACGTTAACAATGAGCAGTTCTTC. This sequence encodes CASRSILGDVNNEQFF.

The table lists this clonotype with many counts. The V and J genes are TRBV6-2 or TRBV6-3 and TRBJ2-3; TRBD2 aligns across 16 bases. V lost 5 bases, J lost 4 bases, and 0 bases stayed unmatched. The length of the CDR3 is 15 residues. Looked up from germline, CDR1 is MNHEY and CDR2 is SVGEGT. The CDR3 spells CASSGTSGGADTQYF. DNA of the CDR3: TGTGCCAGCAGTGGGACTAGCGGGGGGGCAGATACGCAGTATTTT.

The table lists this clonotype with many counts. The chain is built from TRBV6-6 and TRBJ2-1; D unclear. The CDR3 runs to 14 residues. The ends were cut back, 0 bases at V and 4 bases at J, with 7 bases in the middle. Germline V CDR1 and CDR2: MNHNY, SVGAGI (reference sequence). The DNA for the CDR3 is TGTGCCAGCAGTTACTCGGGAAATTACAATGAGCAGTTCTTC. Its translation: CASSYSGNYNEQFF.

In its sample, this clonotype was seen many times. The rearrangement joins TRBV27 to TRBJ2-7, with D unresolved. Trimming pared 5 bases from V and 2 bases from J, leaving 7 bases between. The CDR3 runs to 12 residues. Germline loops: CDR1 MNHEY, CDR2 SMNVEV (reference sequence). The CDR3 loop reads CASSPNAYEQYF. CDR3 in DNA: TGTGCCAGCAGTCCCAACGCCTACGAGCAGTACTTC.

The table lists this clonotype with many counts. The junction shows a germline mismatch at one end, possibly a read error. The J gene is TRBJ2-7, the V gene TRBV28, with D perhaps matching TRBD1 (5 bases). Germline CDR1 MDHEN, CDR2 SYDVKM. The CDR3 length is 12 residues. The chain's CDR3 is CASSFPQGHSSF. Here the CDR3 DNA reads TGTGCCAGCAGTTTCCCCCAGGGCCATTCATCCTTC.

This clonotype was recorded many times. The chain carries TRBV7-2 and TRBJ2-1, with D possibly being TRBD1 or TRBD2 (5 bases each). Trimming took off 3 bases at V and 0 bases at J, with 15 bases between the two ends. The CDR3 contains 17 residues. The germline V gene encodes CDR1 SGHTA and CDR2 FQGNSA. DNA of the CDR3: TGTGCCAGCAGCTTGTCGGGATGGGGGAGCTCCTACAATGAGCAGTTCTTC. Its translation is CASSLSGWGSSYNEQFF.

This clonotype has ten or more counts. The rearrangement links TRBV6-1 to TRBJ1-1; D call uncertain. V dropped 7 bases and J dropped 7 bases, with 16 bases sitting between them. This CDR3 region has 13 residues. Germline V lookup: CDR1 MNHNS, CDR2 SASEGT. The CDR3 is CASKFGDGDEAFF. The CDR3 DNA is TGTGCCAGCAAGTTTGGCGACGGAGATGAAGCTTTCTTT.

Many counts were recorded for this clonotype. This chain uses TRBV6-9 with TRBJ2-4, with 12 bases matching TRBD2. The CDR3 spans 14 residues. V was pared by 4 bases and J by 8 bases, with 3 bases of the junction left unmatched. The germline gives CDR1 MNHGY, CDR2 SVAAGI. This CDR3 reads CASSSTSGSYIQYF. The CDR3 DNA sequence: TGTGCCAGCAGTTCGACTAGCGGGAGCTACATTCAGTACTTC.

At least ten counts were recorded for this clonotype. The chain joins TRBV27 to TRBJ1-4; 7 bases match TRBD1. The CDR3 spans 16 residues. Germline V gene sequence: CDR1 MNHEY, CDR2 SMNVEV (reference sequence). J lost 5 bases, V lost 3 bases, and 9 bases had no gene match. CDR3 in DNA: TGTGCCAGCAGTTTGTCTTCGGACAGGAAAAATGAAAAACTGTTTTTT. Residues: CASSLSSDRKNEKLFF.

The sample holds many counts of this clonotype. The CDR3 bases are TGTGCCAGCGTGAGGCGGGATACCTACGAGCAGTACGTC. It translates to CASVRRDTYEQYV. The rearrangement links TRBV6-2 or TRBV6-3 to TRBJ2-7, with a tentative D call TRBD2 (6 bases). The CDR3 spans 13 residues. V lost 8 bases to trimming and J lost 2 bases, with 13 bases between them. Germline V CDR1 and CDR2: MNHEY, SVGEGT.

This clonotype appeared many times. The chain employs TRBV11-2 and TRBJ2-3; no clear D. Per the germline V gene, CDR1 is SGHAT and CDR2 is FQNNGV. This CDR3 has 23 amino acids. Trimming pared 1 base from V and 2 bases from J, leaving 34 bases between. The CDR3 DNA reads TGTGCCAGCAGCTTAGTCCCGGTCCAAAACCGTGGCAAACGCGTCAGCGCCACAGATACGCAGTATTTT. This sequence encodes CASSLVPVQNRGKRVSATDTQYF.

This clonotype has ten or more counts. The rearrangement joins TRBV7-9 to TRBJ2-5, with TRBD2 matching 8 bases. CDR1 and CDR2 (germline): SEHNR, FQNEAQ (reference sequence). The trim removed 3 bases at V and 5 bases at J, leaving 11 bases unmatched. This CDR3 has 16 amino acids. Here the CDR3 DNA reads TGTGCCAGCAGCTTGCTCGGTCCCAGCGGGAGTGAGACCCAGTACTTC. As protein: CASSLLGPSGSETQYF.

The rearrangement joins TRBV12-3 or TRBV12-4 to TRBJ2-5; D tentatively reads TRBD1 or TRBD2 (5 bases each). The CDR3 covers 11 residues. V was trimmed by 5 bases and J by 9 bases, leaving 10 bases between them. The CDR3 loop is CASSARGAQYF. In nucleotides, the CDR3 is TGTGCCAGCAGTGCCCGAGGGGCCCAGTACTTC.